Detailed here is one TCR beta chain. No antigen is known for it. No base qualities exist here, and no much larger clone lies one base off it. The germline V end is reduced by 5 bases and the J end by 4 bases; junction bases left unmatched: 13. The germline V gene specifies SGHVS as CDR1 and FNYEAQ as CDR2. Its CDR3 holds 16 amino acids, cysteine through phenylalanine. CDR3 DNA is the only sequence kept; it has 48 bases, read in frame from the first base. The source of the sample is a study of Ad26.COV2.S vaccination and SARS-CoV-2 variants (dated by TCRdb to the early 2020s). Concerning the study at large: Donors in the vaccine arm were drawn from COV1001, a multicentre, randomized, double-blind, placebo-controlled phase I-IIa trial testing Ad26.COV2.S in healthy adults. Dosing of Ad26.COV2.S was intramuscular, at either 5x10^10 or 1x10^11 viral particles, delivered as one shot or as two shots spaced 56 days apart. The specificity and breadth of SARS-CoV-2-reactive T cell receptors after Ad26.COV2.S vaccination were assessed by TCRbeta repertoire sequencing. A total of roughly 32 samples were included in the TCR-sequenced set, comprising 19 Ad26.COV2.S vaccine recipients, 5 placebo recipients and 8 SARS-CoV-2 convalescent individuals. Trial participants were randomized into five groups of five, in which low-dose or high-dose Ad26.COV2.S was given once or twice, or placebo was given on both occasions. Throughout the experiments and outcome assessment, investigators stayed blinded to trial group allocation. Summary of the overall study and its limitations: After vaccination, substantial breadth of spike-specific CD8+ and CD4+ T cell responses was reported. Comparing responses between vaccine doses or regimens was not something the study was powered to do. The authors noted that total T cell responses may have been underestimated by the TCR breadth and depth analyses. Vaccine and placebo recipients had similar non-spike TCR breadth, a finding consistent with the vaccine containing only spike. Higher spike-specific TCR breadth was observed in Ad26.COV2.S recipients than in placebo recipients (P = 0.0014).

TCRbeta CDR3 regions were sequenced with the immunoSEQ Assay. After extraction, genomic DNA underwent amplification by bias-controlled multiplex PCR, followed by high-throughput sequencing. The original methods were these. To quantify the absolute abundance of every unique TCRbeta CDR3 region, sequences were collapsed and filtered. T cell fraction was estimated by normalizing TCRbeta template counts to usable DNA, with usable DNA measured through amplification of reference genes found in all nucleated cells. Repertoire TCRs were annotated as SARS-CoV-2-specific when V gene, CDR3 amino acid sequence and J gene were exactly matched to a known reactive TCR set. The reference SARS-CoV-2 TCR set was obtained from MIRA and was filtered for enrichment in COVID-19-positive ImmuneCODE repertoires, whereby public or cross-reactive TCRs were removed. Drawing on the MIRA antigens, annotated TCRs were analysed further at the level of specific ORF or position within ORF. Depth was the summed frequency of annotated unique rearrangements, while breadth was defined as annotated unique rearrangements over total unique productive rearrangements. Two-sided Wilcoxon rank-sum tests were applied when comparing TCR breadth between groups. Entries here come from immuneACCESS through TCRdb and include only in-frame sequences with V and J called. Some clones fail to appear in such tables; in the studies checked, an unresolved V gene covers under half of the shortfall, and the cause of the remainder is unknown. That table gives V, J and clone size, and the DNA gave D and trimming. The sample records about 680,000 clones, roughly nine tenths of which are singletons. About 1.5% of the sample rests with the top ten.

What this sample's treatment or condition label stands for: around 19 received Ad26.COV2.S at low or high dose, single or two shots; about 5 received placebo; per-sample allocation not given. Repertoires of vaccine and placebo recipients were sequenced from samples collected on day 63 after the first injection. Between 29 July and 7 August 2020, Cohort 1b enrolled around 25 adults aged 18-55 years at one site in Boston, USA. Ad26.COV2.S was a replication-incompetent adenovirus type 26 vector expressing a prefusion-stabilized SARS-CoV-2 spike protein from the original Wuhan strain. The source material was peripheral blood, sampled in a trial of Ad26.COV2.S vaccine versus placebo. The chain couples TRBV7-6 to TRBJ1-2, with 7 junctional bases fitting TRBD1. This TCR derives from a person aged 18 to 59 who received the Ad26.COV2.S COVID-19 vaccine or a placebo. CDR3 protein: CASSGGPTGFAYGYTF. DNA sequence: TGTGCCAGCAGCGGGGGACCGACAGGGTTCGCCTATGGCTACACCTTC.